Reported below is one TCR beta chain. The antigen remains unidentified. These data originate in a study of T cell responses to AZD1222 COVID-19 vaccine. General study results and limits: Females made up more of the donors, who were largely white British, and clonal diversity may have come out too low. Regions 160-218 and 743-854 held dominance among vaccine-associated CD4 TCRs, which spanned spike. Among spike-specific TCRs, nearly half reportedly target unmutated variant regions.

The germline V gene has CDR1 SGHAT and CDR2 FQNNGV. The V and J ends lost 5 bases and 0 bases, in that order; junction bases with no gene match: 9. CDR3 length: 17 amino acids. Profiling relied on immunoSEQ multiplex PCR, and the TCRdb table lists in-frame clones only, not all of them. The data hold 160,000 or so clones, with 90% to 95% observed a single time. The chain employs TRBV11-2 and TRBJ2-1; 8 nucleotides match TRBD2. The origin of this receptor is an adult who received the AZD1222 COVID-19 vaccine. Sequencing was performed on peripheral blood, taken 28 days after the second AZD1222 dose. For the CDR3, the DNA is TGTGCCAGCAGCCGAAACAGCGGGAGTACCTCCTACAATGAGCAGTTCTTC. Amino acid sequence: CASSRNSGSTSYNEQFF.